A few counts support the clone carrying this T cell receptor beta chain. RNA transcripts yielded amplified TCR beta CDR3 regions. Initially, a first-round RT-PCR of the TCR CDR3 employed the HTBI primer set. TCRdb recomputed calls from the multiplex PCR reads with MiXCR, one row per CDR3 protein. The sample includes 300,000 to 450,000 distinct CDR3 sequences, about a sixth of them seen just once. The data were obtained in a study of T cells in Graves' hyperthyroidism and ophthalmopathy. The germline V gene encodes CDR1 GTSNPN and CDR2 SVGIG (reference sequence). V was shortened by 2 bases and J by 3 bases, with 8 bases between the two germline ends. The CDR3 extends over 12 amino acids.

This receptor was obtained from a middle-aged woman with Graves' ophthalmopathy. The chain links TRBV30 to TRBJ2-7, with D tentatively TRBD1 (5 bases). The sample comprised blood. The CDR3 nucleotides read TGTGCCTGGAGTACAGGAAACTACGAGCAGTACTTC. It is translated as CAWSTGNYEQYF.